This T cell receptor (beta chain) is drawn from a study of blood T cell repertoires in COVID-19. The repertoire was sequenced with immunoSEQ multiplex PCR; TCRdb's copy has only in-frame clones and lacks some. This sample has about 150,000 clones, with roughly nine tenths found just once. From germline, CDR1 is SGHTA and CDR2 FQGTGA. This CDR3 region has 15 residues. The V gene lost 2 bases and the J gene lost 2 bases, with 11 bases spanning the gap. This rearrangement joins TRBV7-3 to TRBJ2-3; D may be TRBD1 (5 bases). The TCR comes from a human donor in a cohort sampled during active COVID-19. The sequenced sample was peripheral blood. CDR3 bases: TGTGCCAGCAGCTTACTGCAGGGCCCCACAGATACGCAGTATTTT. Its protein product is CASSLLQGPTDTQYF.